The 3 T cell receptor beta chains given below trace back to one sample, sequenced in a study of blood T cells in healthy people across ages. Using a J-beta primer mix together with a sample-barcoded 5' primer, a second PCR was run for about 7 to 12 cycles. TCRdb re-called the 5' RACE reads through MiXCR, storing one row per CDR3 protein. The table records more than 600,000 distinct CDR3 sequences, more than 20% of them present only once. This sample also belongs to another study, concerning T cells of mothers and their children.

Source material: blood. Source of these receptors: a boy younger than 18 in good health.

The rearrangement joins TRBV12-3 or TRBV12-4 to TRBJ2-1; maybe TRBD1 (5 bases). This CDR3 is 13 amino acids long. Trimming shortened V by 6 bases and J by 4 bases, and 10 bases separated the two germline ends. The CDR3 coding sequence is TGTGCCAGCAGCTTACAGGTTTACAATGAGCAGTTCTTC. Protein: CASSLQVYNEQFF.

This clonotype was counted a single time. V gene TRBV27 combines with J gene TRBJ1-1; no reliable D call. The CDR3 is 15 amino acids. Germline V gene data show CDR1 as MNHEY and CDR2 as SMNVEV (reference sequence). V was shortened by 8 bases and J by 0 bases, with 16 bases between the two germline ends. CDR3 coding DNA: TGTGCCAGCCGAAAGGCGGGGAGGATGAACACTGAAGCTTTCTTT. Translating it yields CASRKAGRMNTEAFF.

A few counts support this clonotype. The rearrangement links TRBV7-2 to TRBJ2-5, with D possibly matching TRBD1 (5 bases). Deletions cut 5 bases from V and 1 base from J, with 17 bases between. From germline, CDR1 is SGHTA and CDR2 FQGNSA. CDR3 length equals 16 residues. Written as DNA, the CDR3 is TGTGCCAGCAGCCCCCTGGGGCAACAAACCCAAGAGACCCAGTACTTC. This sequence encodes CASSPLGQQTQETQYF.